The 20 T cell receptor beta chains below were found in one sample sequenced in a study of cytotoxic CD8 clonotypes in ibrutinib-treated CLL. Measured with immunoSEQ multiplex PCR; TCRdb has only the in-frame clones, and not every one. The sample carries over 15,000 clones, 81% recorded once. Here the sequenced sample was PBMCs, taken before ibrutinib treatment. The receptors were sampled from a human donor with chronic lymphocytic leukemia.

The chain is built from TRBV5-6 and TRBJ1-6; D is ambiguous. Germline CDR1 is SGHDT and CDR2 is YYEEEE. The ends were cut back, 3 bases at V and 7 bases at J, with 17 bases in the middle. The CDR3 extends over 16 amino acids. The CDR3 bases are TGTGCCAGCAGCTACTCACCCCAGACTCTCAATTCACCCCTCCACTTT. Translating gives CASSYSPQTLNSPLHF.

The V gene is TRBV2, the J gene TRBJ2-7; D remains unclear. V was clipped by 8 bases and J by 3 bases, with 14 bases between them. This CDR3 spans 13 amino acids. Germline loops: CDR1 SNHLY, CDR2 FYNNEI. The CDR3 sequence is CASVPSPIYEQYF. The CDR3 bases are TGTGCCAGCGTCCCCTCCCCGATCTACGAGCAGTACTTC.

V is TRBV9 and J is TRBJ1-2; D is possibly TRBD1 (5 bases). The CDR3 has 19 residues. Per the germline V gene, CDR1 is SGDLS and CDR2 is YYNGEE. Deletions cut 4 bases from V and 5 bases from J, with 30 bases between. The CDR3 sequence is CASSHDGGGDLTLEYGYTF. The CDR3 bases are TGTGCCAGCAGCCACGACGGCGGGGGGGACCTAACTCTGGAATATGGCTACACCTTC.

The chain carries TRBV7-2 and TRBJ1-6, with TRBD1 matching 9 bases. Trimming cost V 4 bases and J 7 bases; bases outside gene matches: 5. Germline V gene data show CDR1 as SGHTA and CDR2 as FQGNSA. The CDR3 is made up of 15 amino acids. The CDR3 sequence: CASSSGTGYNSPLHF. CDR3 nucleotide sequence: TGTGCCAGCAGCTCGGGGACAGGGTACAATTCACCCCTCCACTTT.

This chain uses TRBV28 with TRBJ1-1, with 10 bases that match TRBD1. Germline values: CDR1 MDHEN, CDR2 SYDVKM. This CDR3 has 15 residues. V trimming: 5 bases; J trimming: 6 bases; junction bases outside the gene matches: 9. CDR3 sequence (DNA): TGTGCCAGCAGTCTACCGGACGGACAGGGGGCTGAAGCTTTCTTT. Encoded protein: CASSLPDGQGAEAFF.

CDR3 region: CAWRRGAVYEQYF. The DNA of the CDR3 is TGTGCCTGGAGAAGGGGCGCGGTCTACGAGCAGTACTTC. This chain joins TRBV30 and TRBJ2-7; tentatively, D is TRBD1 (5 bases). This CDR3 spans 13 amino acids. CDR1 and CDR2 (germline): GTSNPN, SVGIG (reference sequence). V was cut by 3 bases and J by 3 bases, with 12 bases left in between.

The V gene is TRBV5-1, the J gene TRBJ2-3; tentative D call: TRBD2 (5 bases). This CDR3 has 12 amino acids. Deletions cut 2 bases from V and 6 bases from J, with 7 bases between. CDR1 and CDR2 (germline): SGHRS, YFSETQ. In nucleotides, the CDR3 is TGCGCCAGCAGCTTCAAGCGGGATACGCAGTATTTT. Translated: CASSFKRDTQYF.

The chain couples TRBV4-1 to TRBJ1-1, with TRBD1 as a possible D gene (6 bases). The CDR3 spans 14 residues. Trimming cost V 3 bases and J 5 bases, with 13 bases left between them. CDR1 is MGHRA, CDR2 YSYEKL, per germline. The DNA for the CDR3 is TGCGCCAGCAGCCAGGAAGGGGGATGGACTGAAGCTTTCTTT. The encoded protein is CASSQEGGWTEAFF.

The J gene is TRBJ2-1, the V gene TRBV28; the D is unclear. Per the germline V gene, CDR1 is MDHEN and CDR2 is SYDVKM. The ends were cut back, 6 bases at V and 4 bases at J, with 4 bases in the middle. The CDR3 runs to 11 residues. The CDR3 loop is CASSVYNEQFF. CDR3 DNA sequence: TGTGCCAGCAGCGTATACAATGAGCAGTTCTTC.

The J gene is TRBJ2-2, the V gene TRBV5-4, with 11 bases identical to TRBD2. Germline values: CDR1 SGHNT, CDR2 YYREEE (reference sequence). J gave up 6 bases and V 6 bases, and 10 bases lay outside the gene matches. The CDR3 consists of 16 residues. CDR3 residues: CASTLSGGASSGELFF. As DNA, the CDR3 is TGTGCCAGCACACTTAGCGGGGGGGCCTCTTCCGGGGAGCTGTTTTTT.

V usage is TRBV4-2 and J usage is TRBJ1-4; D is undetermined. The CDR3 has 19 residues. Germline assignment: CDR1 LGHNA and CDR2 YNFKEQ. The ends were cut back, 1 base at V and 0 bases at J, with 18 bases in the middle. The CDR3 spells CASSQGPIADLATNEKLFF. In nucleotides, the CDR3 is TGTGCCAGCAGCCAAGGTCCGATTGCAGATCTCGCAACTAATGAAAAACTGTTTTTT.

The rearrangement links TRBV6-5 to TRBJ2-3; no firm D call. The CDR3 has 14 amino acids. Trimming cost V 5 bases and J 3 bases, with 12 bases left between them. CDR1 and CDR2 from the germline V gene are MNHEY and SVGAGI. CDR3 amino acids: CASSVGPATDTQYF. For the CDR3, the DNA is TGTGCCAGCAGTGTAGGGCCTGCGACAGATACGCAGTATTTT.

This clone was seen a single time. The CDR3 nucleotides read TGTGCCAGCAGCCCGAAGCAGGGGGCTGGCGAAAAACTGTTTTTT. It yields the protein CASSPKQGAGEKLFF. V and J are TRBV14 and TRBJ1-4, with 8 positions matching TRBD1. Germline-derived CDR1 and CDR2 are SGHDN and FVKESK. Losses at the gene ends were 4 bases for V and 8 bases for J; bases not matched to a gene: 9. The CDR3 is 15 residues long.

The chain is built from TRBV27 and TRBJ2-5; a possible D gene is TRBD1 (5 bases). V was clipped by 3 bases and J by 0 bases, with 14 bases between them. Germline CDR1 MNHEY, CDR2 SMNVEV (reference sequence). CDR3 length: 16 residues. CDR3 DNA sequence: TGTGCCAGCAGTTTTCGCAGGGCGGCAAACCAAGAGACCCAGTACTTC. Protein sequence: CASSFRRAANQETQYF.

The rearrangement joins TRBV11-3 to TRBJ1-1; 8 nucleotides align to TRBD1. Germline V gene sequence: CDR1 SGHNT, CDR2 YENEEA. V gave up 5 bases and J gave up 1 base; unmatched junction bases: 9. The CDR3 is 16 residues long. CDR3 bases: TGTGCCAGCAGCCCCGGGACAGGACTAGGGAACACTGAAGCTTTCTTT. The encoded protein is CASSPGTGLGNTEAFF.

As DNA, the CDR3 is TGCGCCAGCAGCCAACTCGGTGGGCTCGTGGACACTGAAGCTTTCTTT. It is translated as CASSQLGGLVDTEAFF. The chain employs TRBV4-1 and TRBJ1-1, with D uncertain. Germline V gene data show CDR1 as MGHRA and CDR2 as YSYEKL. This CDR3 spans 16 amino acids. The V end lost 2 bases, the J end lost 3 bases, and 16 bases lay between the germline ends.

The CDR3 nucleotides are TGCGCCAGCAGCAATCGAGGGACTCAAGAGACCCAGTACTTC. Translation gives CASSNRGTQETQYF. J is TRBJ2-5 and V is TRBV5-1, with D perhaps matching TRBD2 (6 bases). Germline V gene sequence: CDR1 SGHRS, CDR2 YFSETQ. The CDR3 totals 14 residues. Trimming left V 4 bases short and J 2 bases short, with 12 bases between.

The chain is built from TRBV28 and TRBJ2-3, with D possibly being TRBD1 (6 bases). Trimming stripped 4 bases from V and 2 bases from J, with 10 bases between. The CDR3 length is 14 residues. CDR1 and CDR2 (germline): MDHEN, SYDVKM. The CDR3 spells CASSYTGFTDTQYF. The CDR3 DNA sequence: TGTGCCAGCAGTTATACAGGGTTCACAGATACGCAGTATTTT. Based on the CDR3 plus reference TRBV28 and TRBJ2-3, the full variable domain is DVKVTQSSRYLVKRTGEKVFLECVQDMDHENMFWYRQDPGLGLRLIYFSYDVKMKEKGDIPEGYSVSREKKERFSLILESASTNQTSMYLCASSYTGFTDTQYFGPGTRLTVL.

The chain is built from TRBV18 and TRBJ2-1; 7 nucleotides line up with TRBD2. With 2 bases clipped from V and 9 bases from J, the junction kept 13 bases outside the gene matches. The germline gives CDR1 KGHSH, CDR2 LQKENI. The CDR3 length is 16 residues. Here the CDR3 DNA reads TGTGCCAGCTCACCATCGGGCGGGGGAACCCCCCGTGAGCAGTTCTTC. The encoded protein is CASSPSGGGTPREQFF.

V gene TRBV14 combines with J gene TRBJ2-1; a possible D gene is TRBD1 (6 bases). V lost 1 base and J lost 4, with 17 bases in between. From germline, CDR1 is SGHDN and CDR2 FVKESK. The CDR3 has 17 residues. Here the CDR3 reads CASSQVVSVTGYNEQFF. The CDR3 DNA sequence: TGTGCCAGCAGCCAAGTGGTATCGGTCACAGGGTACAATGAGCAGTTCTTC.